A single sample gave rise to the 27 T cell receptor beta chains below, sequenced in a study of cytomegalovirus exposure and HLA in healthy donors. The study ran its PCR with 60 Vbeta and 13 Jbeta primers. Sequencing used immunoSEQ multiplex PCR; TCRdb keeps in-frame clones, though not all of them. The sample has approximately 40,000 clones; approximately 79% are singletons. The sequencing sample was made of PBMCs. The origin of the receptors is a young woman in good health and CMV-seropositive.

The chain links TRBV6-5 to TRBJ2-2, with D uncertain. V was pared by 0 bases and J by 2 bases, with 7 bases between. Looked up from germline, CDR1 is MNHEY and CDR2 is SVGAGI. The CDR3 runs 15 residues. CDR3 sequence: CASSYSVENTGELFF. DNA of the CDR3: TGTGCCAGCAGTTACTCGGTAGAAAACACCGGGGAGCTGTTTTTT.

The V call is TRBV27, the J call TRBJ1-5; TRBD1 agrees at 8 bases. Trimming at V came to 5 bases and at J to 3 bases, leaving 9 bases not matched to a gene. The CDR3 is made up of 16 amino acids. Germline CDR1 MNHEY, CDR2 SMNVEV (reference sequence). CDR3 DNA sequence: TGTGCCAGCAGTCCCGGGGGGACAGGTTACAATCAGCCCCAGCATTTT. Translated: CASSPGGTGYNQPQHF.

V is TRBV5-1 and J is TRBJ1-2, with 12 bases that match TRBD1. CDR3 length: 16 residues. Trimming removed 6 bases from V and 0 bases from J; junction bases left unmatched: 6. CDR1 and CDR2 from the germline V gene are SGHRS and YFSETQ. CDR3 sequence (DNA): TGCGCCAGCATCCCGGGACAGGGGGCAACTAACTATGGCTACACCTTC. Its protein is CASIPGQGATNYGYTF. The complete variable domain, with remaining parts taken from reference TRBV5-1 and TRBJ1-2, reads KAGVTQTPRYLIKTRGQQVTLSCSPISGHRSVSWYQQTPGQGLQFLFEYFSETQRNKGNFPGRFSGRQFSNSRSEMNVSTLELGDSALYLCASIPGQGATNYGYTFGSGTRLTVV.

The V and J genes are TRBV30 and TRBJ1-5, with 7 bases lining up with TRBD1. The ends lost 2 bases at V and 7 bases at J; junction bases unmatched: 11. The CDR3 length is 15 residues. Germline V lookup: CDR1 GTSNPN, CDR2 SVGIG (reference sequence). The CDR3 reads CAWSLNLGGSQPQHF. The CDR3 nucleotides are TGTGCCTGGAGTCTAAATTTAGGGGGCAGCCAGCCCCAGCATTTT.

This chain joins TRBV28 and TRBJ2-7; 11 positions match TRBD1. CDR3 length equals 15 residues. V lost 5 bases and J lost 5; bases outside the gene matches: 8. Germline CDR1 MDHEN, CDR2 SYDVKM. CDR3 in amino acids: CASSTPDRGPDEQYF. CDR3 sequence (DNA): TGTGCCAGCAGTACCCCGGACAGGGGGCCGGACGAGCAGTACTTC.

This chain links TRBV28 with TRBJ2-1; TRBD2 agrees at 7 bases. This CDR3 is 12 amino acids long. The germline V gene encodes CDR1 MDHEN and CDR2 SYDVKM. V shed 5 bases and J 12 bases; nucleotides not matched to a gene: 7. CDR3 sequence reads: CASSGLVVGQFF. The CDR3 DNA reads TGTGCCAGCAGTGGACTAGTCGTAGGGCAGTTCTTC.

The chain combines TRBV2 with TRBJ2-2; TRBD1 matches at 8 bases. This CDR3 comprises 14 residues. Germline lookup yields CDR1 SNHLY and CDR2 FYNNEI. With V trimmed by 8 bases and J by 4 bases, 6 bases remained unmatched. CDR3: CASDPTGATGELFF. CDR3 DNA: TGTGCCAGCGACCCGACAGGGGCCACCGGGGAGCTGTTTTTT.

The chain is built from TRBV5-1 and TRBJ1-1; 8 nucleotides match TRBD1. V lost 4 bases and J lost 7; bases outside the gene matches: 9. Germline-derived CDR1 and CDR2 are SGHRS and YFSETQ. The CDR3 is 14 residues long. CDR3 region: CASSPHDRGYEAFF. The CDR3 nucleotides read TGCGCCAGCAGCCCACATGACAGGGGTTATGAAGCTTTCTTT. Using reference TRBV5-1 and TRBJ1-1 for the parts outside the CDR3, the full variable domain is KAGVTQTPRYLIKTRGQQVTLSCSPISGHRSVSWYQQTPGQGLQFLFEYFSETQRNKGNFPGRFSGRQFSNSRSEMNVSTLELGDSALYLCASSPHDRGYEAFFGQGTRLTVV.

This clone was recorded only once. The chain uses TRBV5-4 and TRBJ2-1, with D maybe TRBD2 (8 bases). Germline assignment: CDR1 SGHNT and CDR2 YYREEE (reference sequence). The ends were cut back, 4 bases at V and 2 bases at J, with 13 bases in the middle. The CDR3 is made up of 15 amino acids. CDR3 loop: CASSREGATYNEQFF. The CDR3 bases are TGTGCCAGCAGCCGGGAGGGGGCCACCTACAATGAGCAGTTCTTC.

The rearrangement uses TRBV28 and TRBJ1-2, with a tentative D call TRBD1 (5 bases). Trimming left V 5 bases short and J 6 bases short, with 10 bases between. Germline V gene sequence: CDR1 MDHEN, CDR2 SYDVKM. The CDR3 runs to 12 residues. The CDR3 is CASSNSGNGYTF. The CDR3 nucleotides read TGTGCCAGCAGTAACTCAGGGAATGGCTACACCTTC.

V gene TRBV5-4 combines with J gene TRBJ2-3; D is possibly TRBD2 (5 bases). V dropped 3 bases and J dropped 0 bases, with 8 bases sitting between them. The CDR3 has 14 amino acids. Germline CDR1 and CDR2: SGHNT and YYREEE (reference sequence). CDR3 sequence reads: CASSSGYSTDTQYF. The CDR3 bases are TGTGCCAGCAGCTCGGGATACAGCACAGATACGCAGTATTTT.

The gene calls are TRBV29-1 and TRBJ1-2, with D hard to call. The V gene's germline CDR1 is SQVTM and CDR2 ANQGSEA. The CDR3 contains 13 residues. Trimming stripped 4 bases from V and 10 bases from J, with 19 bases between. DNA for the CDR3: TGCAGCGTTGCTTCGGGGTCGCAAGGCATCTACACCTTC. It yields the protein CSVASGSQGIYTF.

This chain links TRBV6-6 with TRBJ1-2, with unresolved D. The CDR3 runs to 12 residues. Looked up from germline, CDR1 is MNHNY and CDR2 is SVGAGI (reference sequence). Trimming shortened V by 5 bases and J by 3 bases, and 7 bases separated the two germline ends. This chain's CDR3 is CASSQRDYGYTF. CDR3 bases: TGTGCCAGCAGTCAACGGGACTATGGCTACACCTTC.

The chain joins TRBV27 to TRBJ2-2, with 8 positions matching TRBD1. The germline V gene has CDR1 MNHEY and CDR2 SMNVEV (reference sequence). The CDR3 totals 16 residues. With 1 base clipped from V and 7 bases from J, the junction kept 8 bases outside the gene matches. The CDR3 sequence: CASSLLDRGVCGELFF. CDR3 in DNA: TGTGCCAGCAGTTTATTAGACAGGGGAGTTTGCGGGGAGCTGTTTTTT.

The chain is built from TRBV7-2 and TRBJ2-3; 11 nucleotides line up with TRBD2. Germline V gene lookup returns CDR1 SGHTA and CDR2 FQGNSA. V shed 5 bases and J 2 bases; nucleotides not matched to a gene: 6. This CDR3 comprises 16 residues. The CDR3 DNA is TGTGCCAGCAGCCTGCGACTAGCGGGGATCACAGATACGCAGTATTTT. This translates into CASSLRLAGITDTQYF.

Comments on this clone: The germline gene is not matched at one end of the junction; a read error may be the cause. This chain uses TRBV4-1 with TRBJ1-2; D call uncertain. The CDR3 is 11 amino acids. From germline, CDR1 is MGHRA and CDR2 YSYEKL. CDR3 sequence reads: CASSHSGGWAF. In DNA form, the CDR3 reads TGCGCCAGCAGCCATTCAGGAGGGTGGGCCTTC.

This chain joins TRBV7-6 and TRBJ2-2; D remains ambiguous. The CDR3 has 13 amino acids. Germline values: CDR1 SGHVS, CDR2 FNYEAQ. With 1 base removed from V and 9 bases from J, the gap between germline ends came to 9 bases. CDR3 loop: CASSLGGDRELFF. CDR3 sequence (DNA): TGTGCCAGCAGCTTAGGCGGTGATCGGGAGCTGTTTTTT.

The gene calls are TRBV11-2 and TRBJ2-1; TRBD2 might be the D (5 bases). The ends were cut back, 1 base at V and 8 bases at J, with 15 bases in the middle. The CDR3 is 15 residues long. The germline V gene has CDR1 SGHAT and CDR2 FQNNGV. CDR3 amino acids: CASSLVLLGSYEQFF. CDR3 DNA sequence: TGTGCCAGCAGCTTAGTTTTACTAGGTAGCTATGAGCAGTTCTTC. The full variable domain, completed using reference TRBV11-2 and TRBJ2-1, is EAGVAQSPRYKIIEKRQSVAFWCNPISGHATLYWYQQILGQGPKLLIQFQNNGVVDDSQLPKDRFSAERLKGVDSTLKIQPAKLEDSAVYLCASSLVLLGSYEQFFGPGTRLTVL.

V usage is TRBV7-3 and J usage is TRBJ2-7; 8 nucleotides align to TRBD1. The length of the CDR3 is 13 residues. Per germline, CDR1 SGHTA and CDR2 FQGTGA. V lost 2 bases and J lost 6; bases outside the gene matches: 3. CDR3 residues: CASSLGTGLEQYF. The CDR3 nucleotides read TGTGCCAGCAGCTTAGGGACAGGACTCGAGCAGTACTTC.

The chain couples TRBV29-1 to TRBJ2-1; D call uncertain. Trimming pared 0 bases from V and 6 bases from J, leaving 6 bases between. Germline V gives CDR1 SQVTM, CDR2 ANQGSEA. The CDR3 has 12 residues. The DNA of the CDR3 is TGCAGCGTTGAAGATCTTCCCAATGAGCAGTTCTTC. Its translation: CSVEDLPNEQFF.

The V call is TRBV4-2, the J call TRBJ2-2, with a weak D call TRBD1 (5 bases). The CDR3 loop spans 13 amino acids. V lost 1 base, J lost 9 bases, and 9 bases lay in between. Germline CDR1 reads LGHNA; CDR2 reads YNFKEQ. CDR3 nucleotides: TGTGCCAGCAGCCAAGTTGGGGCGAGGGAGCTGTTTTTT. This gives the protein CASSQVGARELFF.

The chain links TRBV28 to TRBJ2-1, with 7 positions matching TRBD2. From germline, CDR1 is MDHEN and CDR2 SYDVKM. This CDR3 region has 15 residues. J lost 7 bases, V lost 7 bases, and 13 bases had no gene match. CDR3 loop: CASTSGGSYLNEQFF. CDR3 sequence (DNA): TGTGCCAGCACCTCGGGCGGGAGTTATTTGAATGAGCAGTTCTTC.

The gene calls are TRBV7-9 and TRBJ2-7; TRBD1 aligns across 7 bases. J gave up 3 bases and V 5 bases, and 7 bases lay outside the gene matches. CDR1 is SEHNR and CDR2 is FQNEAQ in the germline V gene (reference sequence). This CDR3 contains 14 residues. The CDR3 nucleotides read TGTGCCAGCAGCACTCAGACAGGGCTCTACGAGCAGTACTTC. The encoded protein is CASSTQTGLYEQYF.

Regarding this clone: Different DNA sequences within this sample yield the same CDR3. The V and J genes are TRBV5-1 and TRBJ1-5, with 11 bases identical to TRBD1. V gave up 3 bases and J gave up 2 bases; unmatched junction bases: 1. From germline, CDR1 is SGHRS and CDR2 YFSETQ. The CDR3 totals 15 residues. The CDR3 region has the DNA TGCGCCAGCAGCTCGGGACAGGGGGGCAATCAGCCCCAGCATTTT. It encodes CASSSGQGGNQPQHF.

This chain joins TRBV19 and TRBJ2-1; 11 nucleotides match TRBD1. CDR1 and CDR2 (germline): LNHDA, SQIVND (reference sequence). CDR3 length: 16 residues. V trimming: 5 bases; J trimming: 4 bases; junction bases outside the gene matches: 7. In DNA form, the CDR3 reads TGTGCCAGTAGTTCTGCCGGGACAGGGGGTTACAATGAGCAGTTCTTC. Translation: CASSSAGTGGYNEQFF.

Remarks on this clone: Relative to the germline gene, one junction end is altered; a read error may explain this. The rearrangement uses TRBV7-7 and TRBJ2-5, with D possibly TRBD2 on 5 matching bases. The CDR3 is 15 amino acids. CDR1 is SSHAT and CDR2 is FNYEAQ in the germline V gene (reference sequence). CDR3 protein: CASSFSSRVSETQYF. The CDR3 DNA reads TGTGCTAGCAGCTTCTCATCGCGGGTTTCGGAGACCCAGTACTTC.

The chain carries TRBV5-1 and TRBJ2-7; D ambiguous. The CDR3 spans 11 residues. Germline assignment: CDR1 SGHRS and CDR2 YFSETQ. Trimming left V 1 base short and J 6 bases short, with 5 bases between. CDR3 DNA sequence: TGCGCCAGCAGCTTGCAGGCCGAGCAGTACTTC. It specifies CASSLQAEQYF.